These T cell receptor beta chains were read from a single sample in a study of T cells after yellow fever vaccination. One entry per CDR3 protein results from TCRdb running MiXCR on the 5' RACE reads. The table records 300,000 or so distinct CDR3 sequences, around 8.1% of them present only once. Sequencing used PBMCs, obtained more than 35 days after the first yellow fever vaccination. Every receptor here comes from a man between 18 and 29 years old who received the YFV17D yellow fever vaccine. Both conserved end residues are part of each CDR3. Fields, in order: V gene, D gene, clone size, CDR3 length, J gene, CDR3 protein, CDR3 DNA. D genes are given only for firm matches. For some rows the clone size is stated as once, few or many, or as a class when expanded; others skip it.

>TRBV6-5|NA|few|15|TRBJ2-2
CASSYASANTGELFF
TGTGCCAGCAGTTACGCTTCGGCGAACACCGGGGAGCTGTTTTTT
>TRBV7-2|NA|few|15|TRBJ2-4
CASSLMGGRQNIQYF
TGTGCCAGCAGCTTAATGGGGGGCCGCCAGAACATTCAGTACTTC
>TRBV3-1|NA|few|15|TRBJ1-1
CASSTGVAVNTEAFF
TGTGCCAGCAGCACTGGTGTAGCGGTGAACACTGAAGCTTTCTTT
>TRBV29-1|NA|few|14|TRBJ2-1
CSSIDRLLNNEQFF
TGCAGCTCTATAGATCGGTTGCTTAACAATGAGCAGTTCTTC
>TRBV7-9|NA|NA|15|TRBJ2-1
CASTPRGLDYNEQFF
TGTGCCAGCACCCCTCGGGGCCTGGACTACAATGAGCAGTTCTTC
>TRBV10-3|NA|NA|14|TRBJ1-5
CAISEGKRNQPQHF
TGTGCCATCAGTGAGGGGAAGAGAAATCAGCCCCAGCATTTT
>TRBV14|NA|few|13|TRBJ1-5
CASSRTPNQPQHF
TGTGCCAGCAGCCGGACTCCCAATCAGCCCCAGCATTTT
>TRBV7-2|TRBD1|few|17|TRBJ2-2
CASSLYARTGGAGELFF
TGTGCCAGCAGCTTATACGCCCGGACAGGGGGGGCCGGGGAGCTGTTTTTT
>TRBV29-1|NA|few|11|TRBJ2-1
CSVAQTGLVFF
TGCAGCGTTGCCCAAACAGGGTTGGTCTTCTTC
>TRBV19|TRBD1|few|16|TRBJ1-1
CASSPTRTGGNTEAFF
TGTGCCAGTAGTCCAACCCGGACAGGCGGGAACACTGAAGCTTTCTTT
>TRBV5-5|NA|few|12|TRBJ1-3
CASSGKGNTIYF
TGTGCCAGCTCAGGGAAAGGAAACACCATATATTTT
>TRBV5-4|TRBD2|NA|19|TRBJ2-3
CASSLVLSSGASSTDTQYF
TGTGCCAGCAGCTTGGTTCTTTCTAGCGGGGCCTCTAGCACAGATACGCAGTATTTT
>TRBV7-2|NA|NA|15|TRBJ1-2
CASSLGDPARYGYTF
TGTGCCAGCAGCCTAGGGGACCCTGCTCGGTATGGCTACACCTTC
>TRBV12-5|NA|few|14|TRBJ1-2
CASGLGGTNYGYTF
TGTGCTAGTGGTTTGGGCGGGACGAACTATGGCTACACCTTC
>TRBV6-1|NA|NA|16|TRBJ1-6
CASRHRPGLPNSPLHF
TGTGCCAGCAGACACCGACCGGGACTGCCTAATTCACCCCTCCACTTT
>TRBV7-9|NA|many|14|TRBJ2-1
CASTPGTGKDEQFF
TGTGCCAGCACCCCTGGGACCGGGAAAGATGAGCAGTTCTTC
>TRBV12-3/TRBV12-4|TRBD1|NA|13|TRBJ1-1
CASMTTGGTEAFF
TGTGCCAGTATGACTACAGGGGGCACTGAAGCTTTCTTT
>TRBV5-1|NA|NA|15|TRBJ1-5
CASSLEPASNQPQHF
TGCGCCAGCAGCTTGGAACCGGCAAGCAATCAGCCCCAGCATTTT
>TRBV20-1|TRBD2|many|13|TRBJ2-7
CSAPQGTSGEQYF
TGCAGTGCTCCCCAGGGCACTAGCGGAGAGCAGTACTTC
>TRBV5-4|TRBD1|few|14|TRBJ2-5
CASSLQGAKETQYF
TGTGCCAGCAGCTTACAGGGGGCAAAAGAGACCCAGTACTTC
>TRBV21-1|NA|NA|15|TRBJ2-3
CASESGARVTDTQYF
TGTGCCAGCGAGTCCGGGGCTAGGGTCACAGATACGCAGTATTTT
>TRBV5-1|TRBD1|many|14|TRBJ2-7
CASSLGDSSYEQYF
TGCGCCAGCAGCTTGGGGGACAGCTCCTACGAGCAGTACTTC
>TRBV5-1|TRBD1|many|13|TRBJ1-4
CASSTTGGEKLFF
TGCGCCAGCAGCACAACAGGGGGAGAAAAACTGTTTTTT
>TRBV11-2|TRBD2|few|16|TRBJ2-3
CASRGLRRGGRGMQYF
TGTGCCAGCCGCGGGTTGAGGCGGGGGGGGCGAGGAATGCAGTATTTT
>TRBV11-2|NA|NA|15|TRBJ2-1
CASSLLRRGYNEQFF
TGTGCCAGCAGCTTATTAAGGCGGGGATACAATGAGCAGTTCTTC
>TRBV5-5|NA|many|14|TRBJ2-5
CASSLTTVQETQYF
TGTGCCAGCAGCTTGACGACAGTTCAAGAGACCCAGTACTTC
>TRBV29-1|TRBD1|few|16|TRBJ1-5
CSAGTLDRASNQPQHF
TGCAGCGCCGGGACCCTAGACAGGGCAAGCAATCAGCCCCAGCATTTT
>TRBV11-2|NA|NA|15|TRBJ2-2
CASSPRGGWDGELFF
TGTGCCAGCAGCCCCCGGGGCGGGTGGGACGGGGAGCTGTTTTTT
>TRBV7-2|NA|few|15|TRBJ1-1
CASSPEQGMGTEAFF
TGTGCCAGCAGTCCCGAACAGGGAATGGGGACTGAAGCTTTCTTT
>TRBV5-6|NA|NA|13|TRBJ1-1
CASSLDKGRGAFF
TGTGCCAGCAGCTTGGATAAGGGACGGGGGGCTTTCTTT
>TRBV5-1|NA|few|16|TRBJ2-1
CASSTSGLRSANEQFF
TGCGCCAGCAGCACCTCCGGGCTGCGTTCCGCAAATGAGCAGTTCTTC
>TRBV7-9|TRBD1|few|15|TRBJ1-1
CASSWGWTGNTEAFF
TGTGCCAGCAGCTGGGGTTGGACAGGGAACACTGAAGCTTTCTTT
>TRBV9|NA|few|15|TRBJ1-2
CASSVERGGGSGYTF
TGTGCCAGCAGCGTAGAGAGGGGAGGAGGATCTGGCTACACCTTC
>TRBV20-1|NA|few|12|TRBJ2-5
CSAKWDQETQYF
TGCAGTGCTAAATGGGACCAAGAGACCCAGTACTTC
>TRBV7-9|NA|few|14|TRBJ2-2
CASRQTDNTGELFF
TGTGCCAGCAGACAAACAGATAACACCGGGGAGCTGTTTTTT
>TRBV21-1|NA|few|13|TRBJ2-2
CASSQSGSGELFF
TGTGCCAGCAGCCAGTCGGGGTCCGGGGAGCTGTTTTTT
>TRBV5-1|NA|many|14|TRBJ2-5
CASSPGPTWETQYF
TGCGCCAGCAGCCCCGGACCTACATGGGAGACCCAGTACTTC
>TRBV4-1|TRBD2|NA|15|TRBJ2-1
CASSQAGLDYNEQFF
TGCGCCAGCAGCCAAGCGGGACTAGATTACAATGAGCAGTTCTTC
>TRBV7-8|TRBD1|many|15|TRBJ2-4
CASSYSGTGGNIQYF
TGTGCCAGCAGCTACTCCGGGACAGGGGGCAACATTCAGTACTTC
>TRBV12-3/TRBV12-4|TRBD1|NA|14|TRBJ1-4
CASSYRGPNEKLFF
TGTGCCAGCAGTTACAGGGGGCCTAATGAAAAACTGTTTTTT
>TRBV5-1|NA|few|13|TRBJ2-7
CASSLVIGYEQYF
TGCGCCAGCAGCTTGGTCATCGGCTACGAGCAGTACTTC
>TRBV29-1|TRBD1|NA|14|TRBJ2-4
CSAVQGLAKNIQYF
TGCAGCGCCGTACAGGGGTTAGCCAAAAACATTCAGTACTTC
>TRBV4-1|TRBD1|few|16|TRBJ1-6
CASSRLQGAQNSPLHF
TGCGCCAGCAGCCGATTACAGGGGGCGCAAAATTCACCCCTCCACTTT
>TRBV5-5|NA|NA|15|TRBJ2-5
CASSPPAGGGETQYF
TGTGCCAGCAGCCCGCCGGCAGGGGGAGGGGAGACCCAGTACTTC
>TRBV12-3/TRBV12-4|TRBD2|few|15|TRBJ2-1
CASSRVLAGGIEQFF
TGTGCCAGCAGTAGGGTCCTAGCGGGGGGTATTGAGCAGTTCTTC
>TRBV7-2|NA|few|12|TRBJ2-1
CASSRISGYQFF
TGTGCCAGCAGCCGTATAAGCGGGTATCAGTTCTTC
>TRBV20-1|NA|NA|12|TRBJ2-7
CSANQALREQYF
TGCAGTGCTAATCAGGCTCTTCGAGAGCAGTACTTC
>TRBV11-1|NA|few|16|TRBJ1-1
CASSLAIRGSDTEAFF
TGTGCCAGCAGCTTAGCGATAAGGGGGAGCGACACTGAAGCTTTCTTT
>TRBV7-2|NA|NA|14|TRBJ2-2
CASSFWTNTEELFF
TGTGCCAGCAGCTTTTGGACAAACACCGAGGAGCTGTTTTTT
>TRBV7-2|NA|NA|12|TRBJ1-1
CASSLIRGGAFF
TGTGCCAGCAGCTTGATACGTGGGGGAGCTTTCTTT
>TRBV12-3/TRBV12-4|NA|many|17|TRBJ1-4
CASSFTNLAGNGEKLFF
TGTGCCAGCAGTTTTACCAACCTTGCAGGGAACGGTGAAAAACTGTTTTTT
>TRBV7-6|NA|few|12|TRBJ1-6
CASSSGSSPLHF
TGTGCCAGCAGCTCAGGGTCTTCACCCCTCCACTTT
>TRBV6-2/TRBV6-3|TRBD1|NA|13|TRBJ1-2
CASSTRTGNGYTF
TGTGCCAGCAGTACCCGGACAGGGAATGGCTACACCTTC
>TRBV5-4|NA|NA|17|TRBJ2-6
CASSSGGGLSGANVLTF
TGTGCCAGCAGCTCTGGGGGAGGCCTGAGTGGGGCCAACGTCCTGACTTTC